This TCR beta chain originates from a study of T cells after posttransplantation cyclophosphamide. TCRdb's table, derived via immunoSEQ multiplex PCR, lists solely in-frame clones and lacks some. The sample was found to contain 40,000 to 55,000 clones, and every one recurs. This CDR3 contains 16 residues. V lost 2 bases to trimming and J lost 5 bases; unmatched junction nucleotides: 8. In germline, CDR1 is SGHDT, CDR2 YYEEEE. The sample holds many counts of this clone. Its target is not known. General study results and limits: Tissue-infiltrating T cells from skin or gut overlapped little with blood T cells. Later blood repertoires were often dominated by clones from the donor CD8+ memory compartment.

The J gene is TRBJ2-3, the V gene TRBV5-6; 10 positions match TRBD2. The sequenced material came from PBMCs. This TCR derives from a man aged 40-49 years in good health, CMV-negative, and a related stem cell transplant donor. The CDR3 loop reads CASSFLAGVVRDTQYF. In DNA, the CDR3 is TGTGCCAGCAGCTTTCTAGCGGGGGTAGTCAGAGATACGCAGTATTTT.